This is a list of T cell receptor beta chains from one sample in a study of glioma-infiltrating T cells after dendritic cell vaccination. The data were produced by immunoSEQ multiplex PCR, yet TCRdb's version contains in-frame clones alone and is incomplete. Of about 100,000 clones detected, 65% to 85% appear once; the ten largest clones hold roughly 5.9%. Sample: blood, taken after dendritic cell vaccination. These receptors were taken from a human donor with glioblastoma. Both conserved end residues are part of each CDR3. Each record gives: V gene, D gene, clone size, J gene, CDR3 length, CDR3 protein, CDR3 DNA. A D gene is named only where the DNA matches it firmly. The size of a clone is reported for some rows only, either as once, few or many, or as a class for expanded clones.

TRBV5-1	TRBD2	few	TRBJ2-5	16	CASSSAGGSLWETQYF	TGCGCCAGCTCGTCAGCGGGAGGGAGCCTATGGGAGACCCAGTACTTC
TRBV5-1	NA	NA	TRBJ2-4	14	CASSRGLLEDIQYF	TGCGCCAGCAGCCGGGGACTGCTTGAGGACATTCAGTACTTC
TRBV7-8	TRBD2	NA	TRBJ2-1	18	CASSFSGGTSGSGNEQFF	TGTGCCAGCAGCTTTAGTGGGGGGACTAGCGGGAGTGGGAATGAGCAGTTCTTC
TRBV28	TRBD1	NA	TRBJ1-2	18	CASNSPGTGGRVNYGYTF	TGTGCCAGCAACTCCCCCGGGACAGGGGGCCGAGTGAACTATGGCTACACCTTC
TRBV5-1	TRBD1	NA	TRBJ2-1	17	CASSGVAGTGGGGEQFF	TGCGCCAGCAGCGGAGTCGCTGGGACAGGGGGCGGAGGTGAGCAGTTCTTC
TRBV2	NA	once	TRBJ2-5	16	CASSDAQGRGWETQYF	TGTGCCAGCAGTGACGCACAGGGAAGGGGATGGGAGACCCAGTACTTC
TRBV5-4	NA	NA	TRBJ2-1	15	CASSLGGDSYNEQFF	TGTGCCAGCAGCTTAGGGGGAGACTCCTACAATGAGCAGTTCTTC
TRBV7-8	NA	NA	TRBJ2-7	14	CASSSLRVSYEQYF	TGTGCCAGCAGCTCGCTCAGGGTCTCCTACGAGCAGTACTTC
TRBV7-9	TRBD1	NA	TRBJ2-7	19	CASSSLLFPGTESSYEQYF	TGTGCCAGCAGCTCCCTCCTTTTCCCGGGGACAGAAAGCTCCTACGAGCAGTACTTC
TRBV5-5	NA	few	TRBJ2-1	15	CASSIASSTYNEQFF	TGTGCCAGCAGCATAGCATCGTCTACCTACAATGAGCAGTTCTTC
TRBV10-2	TRBD1	few	TRBJ2-7	17	CASSDPGGRGQSYEQYF	TGCGCCAGCAGTGATCCCGGGGGCAGGGGGCAATCCTACGAGCAGTACTTC
TRBV6-5	TRBD2	NA	TRBJ2-1	15	CASRSLAGGPYEQFF	TGTGCCAGCAGGAGCCTAGCGGGGGGGCCCTATGAGCAGTTCTTC
TRBV5-1	NA	few	TRBJ2-5	15	CASSSIPGVGETQYF	TGCGCCAGCAGCTCCATTCCGGGGGTGGGAGAGACCCAGTACTTC
TRBV7-6	TRBD1	NA	TRBJ1-1	13	CASSLEGQSEAFF	TGTGCCAGCAGCTTAGAGGGACAGTCTGAAGCTTTCTTT
TRBV15	TRBD1	NA	TRBJ1-1	16	CATSREIGTGTPEAFF	TGTGCCACCAGCAGAGAGATCGGGACAGGGACCCCTGAAGCTTTCTTT
TRBV19	TRBD1	NA	TRBJ1-4	15	CASSLRQGGVEKLFF	TGTGCCAGTAGTCTCAGACAGGGTGGGGTCGAAAAACTGTTTTTT
TRBV19	NA	NA	TRBJ2-7	14	CASARLEGDYEQYF	TGTGCCAGTGCGCGGTTGGAGGGCGATTACGAGCAGTACTTC
TRBV5-6	TRBD1	NA	TRBJ1-2	16	CASSSLKGQDFYGYTF	TGTGCCAGCAGCTCGCTAAAAGGACAGGACTTCTATGGCTACACCTTC
TRBV6-5	TRBD1	NA	TRBJ1-2	14	CASSYDGTEYGYTF	TGTGCCAGCAGTTATGATGGGACAGAATATGGCTACACCTTC
TRBV19	TRBD1	NA	TRBJ1-1	15	CASSFFTGGNTEAFF	TGTGCCAGTAGCTTCTTCACAGGGGGCAACACTGAAGCTTTCTTT
TRBV4-1	TRBD1	NA	TRBJ1-4	17	CASSQGNRGLLNEKLFF	TGCGCCAGCAGCCAAGGGAACAGGGGCCTCCTAAATGAAAAACTGTTTTTT
TRBV27	NA	NA	TRBJ1-1	13	CASSLEKGLGAFF	TGTGCCAGCAGTTTAGAAAAGGGGCTGGGGGCTTTCTTT
TRBV2	TRBD1	NA	TRBJ1-1	16	CASSTGTERMNTEAFF	TGTGCCAGCAGTACCGGGACAGAAAGGATGAACACTGAAGCTTTCTTT
TRBV2	NA	few	TRBJ1-5	14	CASSHGRGGRPQHF	TGTGCCAGCAGTCATGGGCGGGGGGGCCGGCCCCAGCATTTT
TRBV7-2	TRBD1	NA	TRBJ1-1	15	CASSFMTGGDTEAFF	TGTGCCAGCAGCTTTATGACAGGGGGGGACACTGAAGCTTTCTTT
TRBV6-5	NA	NA	TRBJ1-1	14	CASSYEGVETEAFF	TGTGCCAGCAGTTATGAGGGCGTGGAAACTGAAGCTTTCTTT
TRBV7-9	TRBD2	NA	TRBJ2-3	17	CASSLINGGGFTDTQYF	TGTGCCAGCAGCTTAATCAATGGCGGGGGATTCACAGATACGCAGTATTTT
TRBV25-1	TRBD1	NA	TRBJ1-6	15	CASSDDRAGNSPLHF	TGTGCCAGCAGTGACGACAGGGCGGGTAATTCACCCCTCCACTTT
TRBV7-3	TRBD2	NA	TRBJ2-1	15	CASSPRLAGNNEQFF	TGTGCCAGCAGCCCGAGACTAGCGGGTAATAATGAGCAGTTCTTC
TRBV27	NA	NA	TRBJ1-6	14	CASSLRGFNSPLHF	TGTGCCAGCAGTCTAAGGGGGTTTAATTCACCCCTCCACTTT
TRBV7-9	NA	NA	TRBJ2-3	14	CASSLVQATDTQYF	TGTGCCAGCAGCTTAGTCCAGGCCACAGATACGCAGTATTTT
TRBV6-6	NA	NA	TRBJ2-5	14	CASSYSQTVETQYF	TGTGCCAGCAGTTACTCCCAGACAGTAGAGACCCAGTACTTC
TRBV28	NA	NA	TRBJ1-3	14	CASSFTSSGNTIYF	TGTGCCAGCAGTTTTACGAGCTCTGGAAACACCATATATTTT
TRBV9	NA	NA	TRBJ1-1	15	CASSALGGRDTEAFF	TGTGCCAGCAGCGCCTTGGGAGGGCGGGACACTGAAGCTTTCTTT
TRBV10-3	TRBD2	NA	TRBJ2-7	14	CATALTSFLYEQYF	TGTGCCACCGCTCTGACTAGCTTCCTTTACGAGCAGTACTTC
TRBV9	NA	NA	TRBJ2-7	14	CASSVASVSYEQYF	TGTGCCAGCAGCGTAGCCTCAGTCTCCTACGAGCAGTACTTC
TRBV5-1	TRBD1	NA	TRBJ1-4	15	CASSLRTGGGEKLFF	TGCGCCAGCAGCCTCAGGACAGGGGGAGGTGAAAAACTGTTTTTT
TRBV23-1	NA	NA	TRBJ2-7	14	CASSQSPRQTEQYF	TGCGCCAGCAGTCAATCCCCGAGACAAACTGAGCAGTACTTC
TRBV5-8	NA	NA	TRBJ1-6	16	CASSLTGSSYNSPLHF	TGTGCCAGCAGCTTGACAGGGAGCTCCTATAATTCACCCCTCCACTTT
TRBV30	TRBD1	NA	TRBJ2-5	13	CASQTGFLETQYF	TGTGCCTCGCAGACAGGGTTTCTAGAGACCCAGTACTTC
TRBV20-1	NA	NA	TRBJ1-1	11	CSARTDVEAFF	TGCAGTGCTAGGACTGACGTTGAAGCTTTCTTT